This entry is about one T cell receptor (beta chain). Its antigen is currently unknown. This sample is part of a study of cytomegalovirus exposure and HLA in healthy donors. Broader study findings: Presence/absence comparisons presumed near-even sequencing depth among donors.

Primers: 60 Vbeta forward and 13 Jbeta reverse. The protocol was immunoSEQ multiplex PCR, while the TCRdb copy is restricted to in-frame clones and leaves out a portion. The sample yields about 100,000 clones, about 76% seen once. The germline CDR1 and CDR2 sequences are MDHEN and SYDVKM. The CDR3 loop spans 12 amino acids. Between the trimmed V and J ends, which lost 9 bases and 8 bases, there was a span of 16 bases. The TCR originated in a man aged 40-49 years in good health and CMV-seropositive. The chain recombines TRBV28 with TRBJ1-1; D unresolved. Sequenced sample: PBMCs. For the CDR3, the DNA is TGTGCCAGTAAGACGTTTGGAGGGGAAGCTTTCTTT. Its protein is CASKTFGGEAFF.